The clone carrying this T cell receptor beta chain was observed at least ten times. Amplification of TCR beta CDR3 regions used RNA transcripts. HTBI primers primed a first-round RT-PCR, and a second-round multiplex PCR followed. Using its own MiXCR run on the multiplex PCR reads, TCRdb lists one record per CDR3 protein. The data contain approximately 210,000 distinct CDR3 sequences, over 25% of them singletons. Moderate-to-severe activity, CAS ≥3, NOSPECS ≥4 and a duration under 3 months were seen in donors with ophthalmopathy. This specimen belongs to a study of Graves' ophthalmopathy and Graves' hyperthyroidism. CDR3 length: 14 residues. The V segment lost 1 base and the J segment 12 bases; nucleotides outside the gene matches: 8. Germline CDR1 and CDR2: KGHSH and LQKENI.

Sequencing was carried out using peripheral blood. V and J are TRBV18 and TRBJ2-3; 9 positions agree with TRBD2. The TCR originated in a middle-aged man with Graves' ophthalmopathy. The chain's CDR3 is CASSPLQREATQYF. Written as DNA, the CDR3 is TGTGCCAGCTCACCACTCCAGCGGGAGGCAACACAGTATTTT.